The 2 T cell receptor beta chains in this list originate from one sample, sequenced in a study of T cells after yellow fever vaccination. A single record per CDR3 protein comes from TCRdb applying MiXCR to the 5' RACE reads. The table shows just under 600,000 distinct CDR3 sequences, with approximately 13% occurring only once. This material consisted of PBMCs, taken on the day of the yellow fever booster vaccination. The receptors stem from a man in his thirties or forties who received the YFV17D yellow fever vaccine.

The V call is TRBV29-1, the J call TRBJ2-2; 7 nucleotides line up with TRBD1. Unmatched junction bases numbered 5, after V lost 7 bases and J lost 0 bases. The germline V gene encodes CDR1 SQVTM and CDR2 ANQGSEA. The CDR3 runs 14 residues. Here the CDR3 DNA reads TGCAGCGGGAACAGGGGCACGAACACCGGGGAGCTGTTTTTT. Protein: CSGNRGTNTGELFF.

The rearrangement uses TRBV19 and TRBJ2-7, with 7 bases fitting TRBD1. The ends lost 4 bases at V and 3 bases at J; junction bases unmatched: 3. Germline assignment: CDR1 LNHDA and CDR2 SQIVND (reference sequence). The length of the CDR3 is 13 residues. CDR3 residues: CASSNGDSYEQYF. The CDR3 nucleotides read TGTGCCAGTAGTAATGGGGACAGCTACGAGCAGTACTTC.